A single T cell receptor beta chain is shown here with its context. The data originate from a study of blood T cell repertoires in COVID-19. Overall study context: Donors in the United States, Italy and Spain gave samples during acute or convalescent COVID-19.

V lost 5 bases to trimming and J lost 4 bases, with 11 bases between them. The CDR3 length is 13 residues. Germline V lookup: CDR1 SGHDN, CDR2 FVKESK. Original analysis: Nucleated cell number was recorded as an estimate derived from reference gene primer amplification. Sequenced by immunoSEQ multiplex PCR; TCRdb stores in-frame clones only, minus some. That table furnishes V, J and clone size, whereas the DNA furnished D and trimming. The top ten hold more than 0.75% of the sample, which has 150,000 to 200,000 clones, approximately 90% seen once. The chain couples TRBV14 to TRBJ1-2; tentatively, D is TRBD1 (6 bases). The receptor was derived from a man between 18 and 35 years old with acute or convalescent COVID-19. The source material was peripheral blood. CDR3 amino acids: CASSYNRAYGYTF. CDR3 DNA sequence: TGTGCCAGCAGCTACAACAGGGCCTATGGCTACACCTTC.